This T cell receptor beta chain was recovered during a study of glioma-infiltrating T cells. Regarding the study as a whole: Tissue-blood divergence was below expectation in non-neoplastic patients, above in gliomas.

Amplification of TCR alpha and beta CDR3 regions from RNA used iRepertoire nested multiplex PCR. MiXCR, applied by TCRdb to the multiplex PCR reads, yields one record per CDR3 protein. This table has around 350,000 distinct CDR3 sequences, about 40% appearing once. This clonotype was seen repeatedly, ten times or more. The antigen remains unidentified. The sequence was collected from a human donor with low-grade glioma or glioblastoma, undergoing nonglioma brain surgery, or in good health (not recorded which). What was sequenced was glioma tissue, nonneoplastic brain tissue, or PBMCs (not recorded which).

The CDR3 sequence: CASRLLEHQETQYF. CDR3 nucleotide sequence: TGTGCCAGCAGGTTGTTAGAGCACCAAGAGACCCAGTACTTC. The J gene is TRBJ2-5, the V gene TRBV6-2 or TRBV6-3; D unclear. Germline V gene sequence: CDR1 MNHEY, CDR2 SVGEGT. The CDR3 covers 14 residues. The V gene lost 6 bases and the J gene lost 0 bases, with 11 bases spanning the gap.